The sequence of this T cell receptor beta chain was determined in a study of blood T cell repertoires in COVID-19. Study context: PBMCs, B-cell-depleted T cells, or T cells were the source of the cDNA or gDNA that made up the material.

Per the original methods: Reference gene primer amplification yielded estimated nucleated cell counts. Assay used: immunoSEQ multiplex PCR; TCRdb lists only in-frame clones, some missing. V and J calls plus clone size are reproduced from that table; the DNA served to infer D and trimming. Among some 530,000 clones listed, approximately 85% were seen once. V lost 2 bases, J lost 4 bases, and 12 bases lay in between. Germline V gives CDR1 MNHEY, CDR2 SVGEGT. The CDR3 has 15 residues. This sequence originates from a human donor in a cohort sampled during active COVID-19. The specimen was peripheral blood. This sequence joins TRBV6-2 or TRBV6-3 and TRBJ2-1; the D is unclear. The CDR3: CASSYPKLDYNEQFF. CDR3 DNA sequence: TGTGCCAGCAGTTACCCCAAATTAGATTACAATGAGCAGTTCTTC.